One T cell receptor beta chain is described in this entry. This sample is part of a study of blood T cell repertoires in COVID-19. Authors' methods: Amplification of reference gene primers was used by the study to estimate nucleated cell counts. Clones were read by immunoSEQ multiplex PCR, and TCRdb kept only the in-frame ones, dropping some. V and J calls and clone size are as listed in that table; D and trimming were resolved from the DNA. The sample carries some 320,000 clones, 90% recorded once. CDR1 is SGHAT and CDR2 is FQDESV in the germline V gene (reference sequence). The CDR3 contains 13 residues. V was clipped by 3 bases and J by 6 bases, with 10 bases between them. Which cohort a participant joined came from the clinical history participants gave. Exposed study participants had met a COVID-19 case within 2 weeks before entry.

The clonotype was recovered from a young woman who had been exposed to COVID-19. The sample comprised PBMCs or T cells enriched from blood (not recorded which). This rearrangement joins TRBV11-1 to TRBJ2-3; possible D gene TRBD2, 5 bases. CDR3 DNA: TGTGCCAGCAGCTTCGACTACTCGGATACGCAGTATTTT. This codes for CASSFDYSDTQYF.